The 26 T cell receptor beta chains given below trace back to one sample, sequenced in a study of T cell repertoires in cytomegalovirus infection. These receptors lack a known antigen. Each CDR3 protein gets one entry after TCRdb re-called the reads with MiXCR. The table has nearly 70,000 distinct CDR3 sequences, 20% to 25% seen once. Input material: PBMCs, sequenced either directly or after in vitro stimulation (not recorded which). These receptors were taken from a human donor in good health (CMV status not recorded). Some clones in this sample may be carry-over from other donors' samples.

In its sample, this clonotype was seen many times. The CDR3, as DNA: TGTGCCAGCAGCCAAGTATCGGGGGTGGTCTACGAGCAGTACTTC. Translated: CASSQVSGVVYEQYF. The chain combines TRBV4-2 with TRBJ2-7, with D tentatively TRBD2 (6 bases). The germline V gene has CDR1 LGHNA and CDR2 YNFKEQ. The germline V and J ends were trimmed by 1 base and 3 bases, with 13 bases remaining between them. This CDR3 spans 15 amino acids.

V is TRBV6-6 and J is TRBJ2-1; 8 bases agree with TRBD2. V was pared by 7 bases and J by 10 bases, with 15 bases of the junction left unmatched. Germline CDR1 and CDR2: MNHNY and SVGAGI (reference sequence). This CDR3 is built from 15 residues. CDR3 DNA: TGTGCCAGCACTAAAGGACTAGCCGGGGTGGTGGAGCAGTTCTTC. Translated: CASTKGLAGVVEQFF.

This clonotype has more than one count but fewer than ten. The chain uses TRBV10-3 and TRBJ2-7; possibly TRBD1 for D (5 bases). Trimming pared 3 bases from V and 0 bases from J, leaving 12 bases between. The CDR3 covers 15 residues. Germline V gene sequence: CDR1 ENHRY, CDR2 SYGVKD. CDR3 in DNA: TGTGCCATCAGTGAACGAGGTAGGGGCTCCTACGAGCAGTACTTC. This encodes CAISERGRGSYEQYF.

The CDR3: CASSPPGGMVFDTQYF. The CDR3 region has the DNA TGTGCCAGCTCACCACCGGGCGGGATGGTGTTCGATACGCAGTATTTT. The chain uses TRBV18 and TRBJ2-3; D possibly corresponds to TRBD2 (6 bases). The CDR3 consists of 16 residues. Germline CDR1 and CDR2: KGHSH and LQKENI. V gave up 0 bases and J gave up 6 bases, with 16 bases separating them.

This clonotype came up a few times. The V call is TRBV29-1, the J call TRBJ1-2, with a tentative D call TRBD1 (6 bases). Deletions cut 6 bases from V and 5 bases from J, with 13 bases between. Germline CDR1 SQVTM, CDR2 ANQGSEA. The CDR3 runs to 12 residues. CDR3 nucleotide sequence: TGCAGCGTCGGACAGACTGAATATGGCTACACCTTC. Its protein is CSVGQTEYGYTF.

The chain links TRBV4-1 to TRBJ2-1; 14 bases map to TRBD2. The CDR3 contains 19 residues. Losses at the gene ends were 1 base for V and 10 bases for J; bases not matched to a gene: 15. From germline, CDR1 is MGHRA and CDR2 YSYEKL. DNA for the CDR3: TGCGCCAGCAGCCAAGTGCCGGGACTAGCGGGAGAATGGCCTGTGGAGCAGTTCTTC. Amino acid sequence: CASSQVPGLAGEWPVEQFF.

This clonotype was observed a handful of times. The chain has TRBV12-3 or TRBV12-4 and TRBJ1-1; TRBD1 might be the D (6 bases). The CDR3 runs 13 residues. Trimming shortened V by 7 bases and J by 4 bases, and 13 bases separated the two germline ends. Here the CDR3 reads CASTLQGATEAFF. DNA for the CDR3: TGTGCCAGCACCCTACAGGGTGCCACTGAAGCTTTCTTT.

This clonotype was observed at least ten times. The V and J genes are TRBV6-2 or TRBV6-3 and TRBJ2-3, with D unclear. Trimming took 11 bases from V and 6 from J, leaving 21 bases between them. This CDR3 has 14 amino acids. The germline gives CDR1 MNHEY, CDR2 SVGEGT. In DNA form, the CDR3 reads TGTGCCGCCGCCTCTGGGTTGGCACCCGATACGCAGTATTTT. Its translation is CAAASGLAPDTQYF.

This clonotype was recorded many times. This chain connects TRBV7-2 to TRBJ1-1, with D perhaps TRBD1 (5 bases). Per the germline V gene, CDR1 is SGHTA and CDR2 is FQGNSA. This CDR3 region has 14 residues. V shed 5 bases and J shed 5 bases, with 15 bases lying between them. The CDR3 DNA reads as TGTGCCAGCAGCGCTCGGACTGGGGGAACTGAAGCTTTCTTT. Its translation is CASSARTGGTEAFF.

Here the CDR3 reads CASSTGQSTDTQYF. DNA of the CDR3: TGTGCCAGCAGCACGGGACAGAGCACAGATACGCAGTATTTT. The chain employs TRBV7-2 and TRBJ2-3; 7 nucleotides align to TRBD1. There are 14 residues in the CDR3. The germline gives CDR1 SGHTA, CDR2 FQGNSA. V lost 5 bases and J lost 0; bases outside the gene matches: 2.

This clonotype has a count of ten or more. V is TRBV7-2 and J is TRBJ2-1; 8 nucleotides agree with TRBD2. V gave up 9 bases and J gave up 12 bases; unmatched junction bases: 10. This CDR3 contains 12 residues. CDR1 SGHTA and CDR2 FQGNSA come from the germline V gene. The CDR3 DNA reads as TGTGCCAGGGGACTAGAAAACGCTAGGCAGTTCTTC. Its translation is CARGLENARQFF. Drawing the rest from reference TRBV7-2 and TRBJ2-1, the complete variable domain is GAGVSQSPSNKVTEKGKDVELRCDPISGHTALYWYRQSLGQGLEFLIYFQGNSAPDKSGLPSDRFSAERTGGSVSTLTIQRTQQEDSAVYLCARGLENARQFFGPGTRLTVL.

The gene calls are TRBV19 and TRBJ2-7; 8 positions agree with TRBD1. Trimming cost V 3 bases and J 6 bases; bases outside gene matches: 4. Germline CDR1 LNHDA, CDR2 SQIVND (reference sequence). The length of the CDR3 is 13 residues. The CDR3 coding sequence is TGTGCCAGTAGTATGCGGACAGGGTCCGAGCAGTACGTC. Translating gives CASSMRTGSEQYV.

This clonotype was seen a few times. The V gene is TRBV20-1, the J gene TRBJ2-1; possibly TRBD2 for D (6 bases). There are 14 residues in the CDR3. V was pared by 6 bases and J by 1 base, with 13 bases between. The germline V gene has CDR1 DFQATT and CDR2 SNEGSKA (reference sequence). The CDR3 DNA reads as TGCAGTGCCCTTAGCGGAAAATCCTACAATGAGCAGTTCTTC. This encodes CSALSGKSYNEQFF.

This clonotype turned up a few times. This chain links TRBV7-2 with TRBJ2-5, with D perhaps given as TRBD1 or TRBD2 (5 bases each). CDR1 and CDR2 (germline): SGHTA, FQGNSA. This CDR3 is built from 16 residues. The ends were cut back, 5 bases at V and 3 bases at J, with 19 bases in the middle. This CDR3 reads CASSPRLGEREETQYF. CDR3 in DNA: TGTGCCAGCAGCCCTCGACTGGGGGAGAGGGAAGAGACCCAGTACTTC. The complete variable domain, with remaining parts taken from reference TRBV7-2 and TRBJ2-5, reads GAGVSQSPSNKVTEKGKDVELRCDPISGHTALYWYRQSLGQGLEFLIYFQGNSAPDKSGLPSDRFSAERTGGSVSTLTIQRTQQEDSAVYLCASSPRLGEREETQYFGPGTRLLVL.

This chain connects TRBV20-1 to TRBJ1-3; D might be TRBD1 (5 bases). The V gene lost 2 bases and the J gene lost 0 bases, with 14 bases spanning the gap. The CDR3 covers 16 residues. Germline V gene lookup returns CDR1 DFQATT and CDR2 SNEGSKA (reference sequence). CDR3 amino acids: CSARPWDSPSGNTIYF. In DNA, the CDR3 is TGCAGTGCTAGACCTTGGGACTCCCCCTCTGGAAACACCATATATTTT.

In its sample, this clonotype was seen many times. The chain joins TRBV7-2 to TRBJ2-7; 11 nucleotides agree with TRBD1. The J segment lost 6 bases and the V segment lost 5 bases, leaving 3 bases of the junction unmatched. Germline V lookup: CDR1 SGHTA, CDR2 FQGNSA. The CDR3 runs 13 residues. Written as DNA, the CDR3 is TGTGCCAGCAGCCGGGACAGGGGGAGCGAGCAGTACGTC. This gives the protein CASSRDRGSEQYV.

In its sample, this clonotype was seen a few times. The gene calls are TRBV12-3 or TRBV12-4 and TRBJ1-1; D uncertain. Trimming shortened V by 7 bases and J by 3 bases, and 9 bases separated the two germline ends. The CDR3 sequence is 12 residues long. The CDR3 sequence is CASTNWDTEAFF. CDR3 in DNA: TGTGCCAGCACGAACTGGGACACTGAAGCTTTCTTT.

The rearrangement joins TRBV20-1 to TRBJ2-3, with D unclear. V lost 6 bases and J 0 bases, leaving 10 bases between the germline ends. Germline CDR1 and CDR2: DFQATT and SNEGSKA (reference sequence). The CDR3 has 13 residues. As DNA, the CDR3 is TGCAGTGCCACTCACTATAGCACAGATACGCAGTATTTT. It yields the protein CSATHYSTDTQYF.

This sequence joins TRBV24-1 and TRBJ2-1; a weak D match, TRBD2 (5 bases). This CDR3 contains 14 residues. V lost 10 bases to trimming and J lost 5 bases, with 17 bases between them. The V gene's germline CDR1 is KGHDR and CDR2 SFDVKD. CDR3 nucleotides: TGTGCCACAAAGGGAGCGTCCCAGAACAATGAGCAGTTCTTC. Amino acids: CATKGASQNNEQFF.

V is TRBV11-2 and J is TRBJ2-5; 10 bases align to TRBD2. The CDR3 has 14 amino acids. V was pared by 2 bases and J by 3 bases, with 0 bases of the junction left unmatched. CDR1 and CDR2 (germline): SGHAT, FQNNGV. The CDR3 sequence is CASSLLAGEETQYF. CDR3 nucleotides: TGTGCCAGCAGCTTACTAGCGGGAGAAGAGACCCAGTACTTC. The complete variable domain, with remaining parts taken from reference TRBV11-2 and TRBJ2-5, reads EAGVAQSPRYKIIEKRQSVAFWCNPISGHATLYWYQQILGQGPKLLIQFQNNGVVDDSQLPKDRFSAERLKGVDSTLKIQPAKLEDSAVYLCASSLLAGEETQYFGPGTRLLVL.

The chain uses TRBV10-3 and TRBJ2-3; possibly TRBD2 for D (6 bases). CDR1 and CDR2 from the germline V gene are ENHRY and SYGVKD. The length of the CDR3 is 14 residues. Deletions cut 7 bases from V and 0 bases from J, with 11 bases between. CDR3 sequence reads: CAIKRDSSTDTQYF. The CDR3 DNA is TGTGCCATCAAAAGGGACTCTAGCACAGATACGCAGTATTTT.

The V and J genes are TRBV6-2 or TRBV6-3 and TRBJ2-2, with a possible D match to TRBD2 (5 bases). V lost 2 bases to trimming and J lost 3 bases, with 7 bases between them. CDR3 length: 14 residues. The germline V gene encodes CDR1 MNHEY and CDR2 SVGEGT. CDR3 sequence reads: CASSYEGYTGELFF. The CDR3 nucleotides read TGTGCCAGCAGTTACGAGGGTTACACCGGGGAGCTGTTTTTT.

This clonotype was seen only a few times. The chain joins TRBV27 to TRBJ1-6; 7 nucleotides align to TRBD1. This CDR3 spans 16 amino acids. Losses at the gene ends were 8 bases for V and 6 bases for J; bases not matched to a gene: 13. The V gene's germline CDR1 is MNHEY and CDR2 SMNVEV (reference sequence). The CDR3 DNA is TGTGCCAGCTCCCCGGACCCCGGGACAGTTAATTCACCCCTCCACTTT. Amino acids: CASSPDPGTVNSPLHF.

This clonotype was counted at least ten times. The chain couples TRBV12-3 or TRBV12-4 to TRBJ1-1; D may be TRBD1 (6 bases). V was clipped by 2 bases and J by 2 bases, with 9 bases between them. This CDR3 comprises 14 residues. The CDR3 loop reads CASSLMGGNTEAFF. CDR3 DNA: TGTGCCAGCAGTTTAATGGGGGGCAACACTGAAGCTTTCTTT.

This sequence joins TRBV11-3 and TRBJ2-1, with D unresolved. Germline values: CDR1 SGHNT, CDR2 YENEEA. This CDR3 spans 11 amino acids. Trimming left V 3 bases short and J 9 bases short, with 6 bases between. CDR3 amino acids: CASSLAIEQFF. DNA of the CDR3: TGTGCCAGCAGCTTGGCGATTGAGCAGTTCTTC.

This clonotype appeared a few times. The chain couples TRBV19 to TRBJ1-4; no reliable D call. V gave up 9 bases and J gave up 8 bases, with 19 bases separating them. Germline-derived CDR1 and CDR2 are LNHDA and SQIVND (reference sequence). The CDR3 totals 14 residues. CDR3 region: CASRGRIGWEKLFF. The CDR3 nucleotides read TGTGCCAGCCGAGGTCGCATCGGGTGGGAAAAACTGTTTTTT.